The 17 T cell receptor beta chains in this list originate from one sample, sequenced in a study of T-cell memory formation after mild COVID-19. TCRdb passed the 5' RACE reads through MiXCR, listing each CDR3 protein once. The table includes 550,000 to 700,000 distinct CDR3 sequences, roughly 17% detected once. The sequenced sample was PBMCs or a T cell subset sorted from them (not recorded which). These receptors all stem from an adult woman who had mild COVID-19 (a few samples of this study predate the infection). Cell type and time point are not known.

The V gene is TRBV24-1, the J gene TRBJ2-5; 8 bases are a match to TRBD1. The CDR3 has 15 amino acids. From germline, CDR1 is KGHDR and CDR2 SFDVKD. Unmatched junction bases numbered 4, after V lost 4 bases and J lost 1 base. This CDR3 reads CATSDRDRTQETQYF. CDR3 nucleotide sequence: TGTGCCACCAGTGACCGGGACAGGACCCAAGAGACCCAGTACTTC.

The chain combines TRBV18 with TRBJ2-6; D unclear. The germline V gene has CDR1 KGHSH and CDR2 LQKENI. V gave up 2 bases and J gave up 0 bases, with 5 bases separating them. CDR3 length: 15 amino acids. The CDR3 DNA is TGTGCCAGCTCACCAATGAGCTCTGGGGCCAACGTCCTGACTTTC. Amino acid sequence: CASSPMSSGANVLTF.

This clonotype was recorded at least ten times. This rearrangement joins TRBV5-1 to TRBJ2-3; TRBD2 matches at 12 bases. Germline trimming cut 5 bases from V and 6 bases from J; bases unmatched to any gene: 4. The CDR3 is made up of 14 amino acids. Germline CDR1 reads SGHRS; CDR2 reads YFSETQ. Here the CDR3 DNA reads TGCGCCAGCAGGACTAGCGGGAGTATGGATACGCAGTATTTT. It yields the protein CASRTSGSMDTQYF.

The gene calls are TRBV2 and TRBJ2-1, with D possibly matching TRBD2 (6 bases). Trimming stripped 0 bases from V and 0 bases from J, with 6 bases between. CDR1 SNHLY and CDR2 FYNNEI come from the germline V gene. This CDR3 contains 15 residues. CDR3: CASSEAGGSYNEQFF. As DNA, the CDR3 is TGTGCCAGCAGTGAAGCGGGAGGCTCCTACAATGAGCAGTTCTTC. Looking up the rest from reference TRBV2 and TRBJ2-1 gives the full variable domain: EPEVTQTPSHQVTQMGQEVILRCVPISNHLYFYWYRQILGQKVEFLVSFYNNEISEKSEIFDDQFSVERPDGSNFTLKIRSTKLEDSAMYFCASSEAGGSYNEQFFGPGTRLTVL.

The chain is built from TRBV20-1 and TRBJ2-1, with D uncertain. Deletions cut 3 bases from V and 7 bases from J, with 22 bases between. The germline V gene encodes CDR1 DFQATT and CDR2 SNEGSKA (reference sequence). This CDR3 is built from 16 residues. In DNA form, the CDR3 reads TGCAGTGCTAGGTCGTTGCAGCCCCTCGTGGGAAATGAGCAGTTCTTC. Amino acids: CSARSLQPLVGNEQFF.

The gene calls are TRBV5-1 and TRBJ2-1; D perhaps matches TRBD1 (5 bases). Trimming stripped 0 bases from V and 11 bases from J, with 18 bases between. Germline CDR1 reads SGHRS; CDR2 reads YFSETQ. The CDR3 loop spans 15 amino acids. CDR3 in amino acids: CASSLGQIPNLKQFF. The DNA of the CDR3 is TGCGCCAGCAGCTTGGGACAGATCCCCAATTTGAAGCAGTTCTTC.

J is TRBJ2-1 and V is TRBV6-2 or TRBV6-3; D not certain. Germline values: CDR1 MNHEY, CDR2 SVGEGT. Trimming cost V 3 bases and J 3 bases, with 15 bases left between them. The CDR3 runs 16 residues. This CDR3 is CASSYSGHRIYNEQFF. For the CDR3, the DNA is TGTGCCAGCAGTTATTCGGGCCACCGAATCTACAATGAGCAGTTCTTC.

This clonotype came up a few times. V and J are TRBV27 and TRBJ2-1; D assignment may be TRBD1 or TRBD2 (5 bases each). The CDR3 runs to 11 residues. Germline CDR1 reads MNHEY; CDR2 reads SMNVEV (reference sequence). Trimming left V 3 bases short and J 15 bases short, with 12 bases between. This chain's CDR3 is CASSFRDDLFF. In DNA, the CDR3 is TGTGCCAGCAGTTTTCGGGACGATCTGTTCTTC.

The rearrangement joins TRBV7-9 to TRBJ2-7; a possible D gene is TRBD2 (5 bases). The V and J ends lost 3 bases and 6 bases respectively, with 21 bases between them. Germline V gives CDR1 SEHNR, CDR2 FQNEAQ (reference sequence). The CDR3 consists of 16 residues. CDR3 residues: CASSFVGPRGGAEQYF. Written as DNA, the CDR3 is TGTGCCAGCAGCTTCGTGGGCCCCCGGGGTGGTGCCGAGCAGTACTTC.

This clonotype was seen ten or more times. V usage is TRBV6-2 or TRBV6-3 and J usage is TRBJ2-1; no firm D call. V was cut by 5 bases and J by 1 base, with 12 bases left in between. The CDR3 covers 15 residues. Germline V gene data show CDR1 as MNHEY and CDR2 as SVGEGT. This CDR3 reads CASSPRLLSYNEQFF. In DNA, the CDR3 is TGTGCCAGCAGTCCCAGATTACTTTCCTACAATGAGCAGTTCTTC.

The chain joins TRBV7-2 to TRBJ2-3, with 8 bases lining up with TRBD2. This CDR3 has 15 residues. Germline CDR1 and CDR2: SGHTA and FQGNSA. V shed 2 bases and J 4 bases; nucleotides not matched to a gene: 5. The DNA for the CDR3 is TGTGCCAGCAGCTTAAACAGCGGGAGTGCAGATACGCAGTATTTT. It translates to CASSLNSGSADTQYF.

This clonotype showed up just a few times. The genes are TRBV12-3 or TRBV12-4 and TRBJ2-5; 9 bases align to TRBD1. V trimming: 2 bases; J trimming: 5 bases; junction bases outside the gene matches: 3. This CDR3 is 14 amino acids long. The chain's CDR3 is CASSLNRGHETQYF. The DNA of the CDR3 is TGTGCCAGCAGTTTAAACAGGGGGCATGAGACCCAGTACTTC.

DNA for the CDR3: TGTGCCACCCGGGGGGGGGGAAGGTACGAGCAGTACTTC. It specifies CATRGGGRYEQYF. The chain employs TRBV25-1 and TRBJ2-7, with 8 bases lining up with TRBD2. Germline CDR1 reads MGHDK; CDR2 reads SYGVNS. The ends lost 10 bases at V and 4 bases at J; junction bases unmatched: 9. The CDR3 is made up of 13 amino acids.

The J gene is TRBJ2-1, the V gene TRBV6-5, with TRBD2 identical over 10 bases. The CDR3 sequence is 15 residues long. V trimming: 5 bases; J trimming: 10 bases; junction bases outside the gene matches: 11. The V gene's germline CDR1 is MNHEY and CDR2 SVGAGI. The CDR3 protein is CASSESGRATGEQFF. The CDR3 nucleotides are TGTGCCAGCAGTGAGAGCGGGAGGGCCACCGGGGAGCAGTTCTTC.

The table lists this clonotype with a few counts. This sequence joins TRBV4-2 and TRBJ2-7; D gene ambiguous. V lost 0 bases, J lost 2 bases, and 11 bases lay in between. Germline CDR1 LGHNA, CDR2 YNFKEQ. The CDR3 extends over 15 amino acids. CDR3 in DNA: TGTGCCAGCAGCCAAGACGTGGGTTCGGCCTACGAGCAGTACTTC. Its translation is CASSQDVGSAYEQYF.

A few counts support this clonotype. The chain has TRBV3-1 and TRBJ2-2; D may match TRBD1 or TRBD2 (7 bases each). V was trimmed by 7 bases and J by 5 bases, leaving 17 bases between them. The CDR3 is 15 amino acids. CDR1 LGHDT and CDR2 YNNKEL come from the germline V gene (reference sequence). The CDR3 bases are TGTGCCAGCAACCACAGGGGAGGGAATACCGGGGAGCTGTTTTTT. Its protein product is CASNHRGGNTGELFF.

The chain is built from TRBV29-1 and TRBJ2-1; D is unresolved. CDR1 is SQVTM and CDR2 is ANQGSEA in the germline V gene. Trimming cost V 5 bases and J 3 bases, with 8 bases left between them. The CDR3 has 12 amino acids. The CDR3 DNA sequence: TGCAGCGTTTACTCCGACTACAATGAGCAGTTCTTC. Protein sequence: CSVYSDYNEQFF.